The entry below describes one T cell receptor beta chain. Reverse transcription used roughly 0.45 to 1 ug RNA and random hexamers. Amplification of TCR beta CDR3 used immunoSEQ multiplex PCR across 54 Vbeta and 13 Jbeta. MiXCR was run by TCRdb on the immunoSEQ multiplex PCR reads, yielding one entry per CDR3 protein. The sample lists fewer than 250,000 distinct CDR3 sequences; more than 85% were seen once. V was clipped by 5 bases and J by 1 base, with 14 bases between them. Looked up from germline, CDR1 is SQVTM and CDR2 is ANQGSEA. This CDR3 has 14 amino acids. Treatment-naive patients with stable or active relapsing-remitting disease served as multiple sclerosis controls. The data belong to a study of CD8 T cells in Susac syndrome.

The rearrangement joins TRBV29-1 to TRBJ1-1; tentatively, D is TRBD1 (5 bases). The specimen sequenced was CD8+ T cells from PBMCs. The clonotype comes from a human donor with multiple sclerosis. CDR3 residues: CSVTGGDRNTEAFF. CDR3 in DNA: TGCAGCGTTACTGGGGGGGATCGGAACACTGAAGCTTTCTTT.